The source of this T cell receptor (beta chain) is a study of graft-versus-host responses after intestinal transplantation. Study-wide background: Multivisceral, liver-intestinal, or isolated intestinal grafts went to recipients. Notes on the study in general: Within the allografts of patients who had graft-donor T cell macrochimerism, graft-versus-host to host-versus-graft clonal ratios were high. Maximum circulating GvH clone levels tracked with early post-transplant HvG decreases. The marrow of recipients harbored GvH clones, and ileum or blood showed some of them first.

Sequenced by immunoSEQ multiplex PCR; TCRdb stores in-frame clones only, minus some. The table records some 93,000 clones, about 91% of them present only once. Germline V CDR1 and CDR2: SGHAT, FQNNGV. With 10 bases removed from V and 0 bases from J, the gap between germline ends came to 22 bases. The CDR3 runs 17 residues. With respect to this clone: Its specificity is not known.

This receptor was identified in a human donor who received an intestinal transplant. This chain joins TRBV11-2 and TRBJ1-3, with a tentative D call TRBD1 (6 bases). Sequenced material: unstimulated CD8+ T cells sorted from spleen or lymph node cells, taken before intestinal transplant. The DNA of the CDR3 is TGTGCCACCAAAAAATCAGGACAGACGAGCTCTGGAAACACCATATATTTT. Encoded protein: CATKKSGQTSSGNTIYF. The entire variable domain, with the rest obtained from reference TRBV11-2 and TRBJ1-3, is as follows: EAGVAQSPRYKIIEKRQSVAFWCNPISGHATLYWYQQILGQGPKLLIQFQNNGVVDDSQLPKDRFSAERLKGVDSTLKIQPAKLEDSAVYLCATKKSGQTSSGNTIYFGEGSWLTVV.